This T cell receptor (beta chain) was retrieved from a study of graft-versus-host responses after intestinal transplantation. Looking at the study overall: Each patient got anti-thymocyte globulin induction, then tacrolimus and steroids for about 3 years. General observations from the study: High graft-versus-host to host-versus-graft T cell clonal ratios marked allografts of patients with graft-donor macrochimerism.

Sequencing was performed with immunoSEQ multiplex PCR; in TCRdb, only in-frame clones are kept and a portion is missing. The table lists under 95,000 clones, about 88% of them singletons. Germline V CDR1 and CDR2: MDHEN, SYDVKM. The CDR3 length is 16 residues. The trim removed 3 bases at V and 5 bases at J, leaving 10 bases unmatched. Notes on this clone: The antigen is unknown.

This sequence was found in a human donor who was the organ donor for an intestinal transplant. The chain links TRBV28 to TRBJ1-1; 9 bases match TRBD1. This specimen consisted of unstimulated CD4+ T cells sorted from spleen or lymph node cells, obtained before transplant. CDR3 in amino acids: CASSFTGGAPGTEAFF. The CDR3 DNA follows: TGTGCCAGCAGTTTCACAGGGGGCGCTCCCGGAACTGAAGCTTTCTTT.